What follows describes a single T cell receptor beta chain. Libraries were prepared by immunoSEQ multiplex PCR; TCRdb keeps only in-frame clonotypes and omits some of them. The sample lists roughly 150,000 clones, more than 75% occurring once. Germline values: CDR1 SGHKS, CDR2 YYEKEE (reference sequence). The CDR3 is 15 amino acids. V was pared by 4 bases and J by 3 bases, with 7 bases of the junction left unmatched. These data originate in a study of T cell responses to AZD1222 COVID-19 vaccine. The TCR sequence derives from an adult who received the AZD1222 COVID-19 vaccine. The sequencing here drew on peripheral blood, taken 28 days after the second AZD1222 dose. The J gene is TRBJ2-1, the V gene TRBV5-5, with 7 bases that match TRBD2. The CDR3 spells CASSPGGTNYNEQFF. The CDR3 DNA is TGTGCCAGCAGCCCTGGGGGGACTAACTACAATGAGCAGTTCTTC.